This T cell receptor (beta chain) comes out of a study of blood T cell repertoires in COVID-19. Trimming took 1 base from V and 4 from J, leaving 8 bases between them. The CDR3 covers 13 residues. Germline assignment: CDR1 LNHDA and CDR2 SQIVND (reference sequence). How the authors handled the data: Using reference gene primer amplification, nucleated cell counts were estimated. The data were produced by immunoSEQ multiplex PCR, yet TCRdb's version contains in-frame clones alone and is incomplete. D and trimming were read from the DNA, whereas the V and J calls and clone size are those reported in that table. The data hold roughly 200,000 clones, with around four fifths observed a single time.

The material sequenced was peripheral blood. The TCR originated in a woman older than 75 with COVID-19, enrolled during active disease. The chain is built from TRBV19 and TRBJ2-7, with D possibly being TRBD2 (6 bases). The CDR3 coding sequence is TGTGCCAGTAGTATAGCTCGGGGGTACGAGCAGTACGTC. Translated, it gives CASSIARGYEQYV.